The subject of this entry is one TCR beta chain. Other DNA sequences in this specimen translate into the identical CDR3. The V gene's germline CDR1 is MNHEY and CDR2 SVGAGI. The J segment lost 2 bases and the V segment lost 0 bases, leaving 2 bases of the junction unmatched. The CDR3 covers 16 residues. This specimen comes from a study of shared clonotypes between healthy human individuals. Assay used: immunoSEQ multiplex PCR; TCRdb lists only in-frame clones, some missing. The sample carries about 2 million clones, 95% recorded once. This chain connects TRBV6-5 to TRBJ2-7, with 12 bases that match TRBD2. The specimen was naive CD4+ T cells sorted from blood. Subset specified: CD45RA+ positively selected. This clonotype was sampled from a man aged 18 to 29 in good health. The chain's CDR3 is CASSYSTSGGTYEQYF. In DNA, the CDR3 is TGTGCCAGCAGTTACTCGACTAGCGGGGGAACCTACGAGCAGTACTTC.